This is a list of T cell receptor beta chains from one sample in a study of blood T cells in healthy people across ages. TCRdb itself ran the 5' RACE reads through MiXCR, one entry per CDR3 protein. The data hold over 1,500,000 distinct CDR3 sequences, with about two fifths observed a single time. The sample comprised blood. Receptors were obtained from a human donor in good health. Each CDR3 is given with its conserved first and last residue. Each record gives: V gene, D gene, J gene, clone size, CDR3 protein, CDR3 DNA. D genes are given only for firm matches. The size of a clone is reported for some rows only, either as once, few or many, or as a class for expanded clones.

>TRBV12-3/TRBV12-4|.|TRBJ2-5|few
CASSTSPYQETQYF
TGTGCCAGCAGCACCTCCCCGTACCAAGAGACCCAGTACTTC
>TRBV21-1|.|TRBJ1-5|few
CASSKDGSSSDQPQHF
TGTGCCAGCAGCAAAGATGGCAGCTCTAGCGATCAGCCCCAGCATTTT
>TRBV7-2|TRBD2|TRBJ2-5|.
CASSLLVGGETQYF
TGTGCCAGCAGCCTTCTAGTCGGGGGGGAGACCCAGTACTTC
>TRBV11-1|.|TRBJ1-1|.
CASSSNPGNTEAFF
TGTGCCAGCAGCTCCAATCCGGGGAACACTGAAGCTTTCTTT
>TRBV9|TRBD2|TRBJ2-5|few
CASSATRAAGEQETQYF
TGTGCCAGCAGCGCGACCCGGGCTGCGGGGGAGCAAGAGACCCAGTACTTC
>TRBV20-1|.|TRBJ2-6|.
CSARVPGNAGANVLTF
TGCAGTGCTAGAGTCCCAGGTAATGCTGGGGCCAACGTCCTGACTTTC
>TRBV7-8|.|TRBJ2-1|.
CASSAARVVNSYNEQFF
TGTGCCAGCAGCGCCGCCCGGGTAGTGAACTCCTACAATGAGCAGTTCTTC
>TRBV12-3/TRBV12-4|.|TRBJ1-1|.
CASSLDRRAFF
TGTGCCAGCAGCCTTGACAGACGGGCTTTCTTT
>TRBV6-1|.|TRBJ1-1|few
CASSDPGGPRETEAFF
TGTGCCAGCAGTGATCCGGGGGGGCCCCGTGAGACTGAAGCTTTCTTT
>TRBV7-3|.|TRBJ2-7|.
CASSLGYGGPYEQYF
TGTGCCAGCAGCTTAGGATACGGGGGTCCATACGAGCAGTACTTC
>TRBV20-1|TRBD2|TRBJ2-1|.
CSARPTRGGDRYNEQFF
TGCAGTGCTAGGCCGACTCGCGGGGGGGATCGGTACAATGAGCAGTTCTTC
>TRBV7-2|TRBD1|TRBJ2-7|few
CASSLTGLGTGSISYEQYF
TGTGCCAGCAGCTTAACCGGTTTAGGGACAGGGTCGATTTCCTACGAGCAGTACTTC
>TRBV11-2|.|TRBJ2-4|.
CASSPRGTIAKNIQYF
TGTGCCAGCAGCCCCCGGGGCACCATAGCCAAAAACATTCAGTACTTC
>TRBV24-1|TRBD1|TRBJ2-5|few
CATSDLGDRGSWGETQYF
TGTGCCACCAGTGATTTAGGGGACAGGGGTTCGTGGGGAGAGACTCAGTACTTC
>TRBV7-6|TRBD2|TRBJ2-1|few
CASSLAPGTRADNEQFF
TGTGCCAGCAGCTTAGCTCCCGGGACTAGGGCGGACAATGAGCAGTTCTTC
>TRBV20-1|.|TRBJ2-5|few
CSASLRQTTEQYF
TGCAGTGCTAGCCTCAGGCAGACCACAGAGCAGTACTTC
>TRBV24-1|TRBD1|TRBJ2-1|few
CATSDHRGQGYNEQFF
TGTGCCACCAGTGATCACCGCGGACAGGGATACAATGAGCAGTTCTTC
>TRBV7-2|.|TRBJ2-1|few
CASSRTGTQSGEQFF
TGTGCCAGCAGCCGTACCGGGACTCAAAGCGGTGAGCAGTTCTTC
>TRBV5-1|TRBD1|TRBJ1-1|.
CASSLKTGGEAEAFF
TGCGCCAGCAGCTTGAAGACAGGGGGCGAGGCTGAAGCTTTCTTT
>TRBV9|TRBD2|TRBJ2-1|few
CASSVDSGGTPSNNEQFF
TGTGCCAGCAGCGTAGATAGCGGGGGGACCCCGTCCAACAATGAGCAGTTCTTC
>TRBV5-1|TRBD1|TRBJ2-5|.
CASSYRDRAKETQYF
TGCGCCAGCAGCTACCGGGACAGGGCGAAAGAGACCCAGTACTTC
>TRBV7-2|TRBD1|TRBJ1-5|few
CASSFRTGGDQPQHF
TGTGCCAGCAGCTTCCGGACAGGAGGGGATCAGCCCCAGCATTTT
>TRBV2|.|TRBJ2-2|.
CASSVRLAYGELFF
TGTGCCAGCAGTGTACGGCTAGCGTACGGGGAGCTGTTTTTT
>TRBV7-9|.|TRBJ2-7|.
CASSAEGEQYF
TGTGCCAGCAGCGCCGAAGGCGAGCAGTACTTC
>TRBV12-3/TRBV12-4|.|TRBJ1-2|once
CASCPSPANYGYTF
TGTGCCAGCTGTCCTTCACCTGCTAACTATGGCTACACCTTC
>TRBV12-3/TRBV12-4|TRBD2|TRBJ2-1|few
CASSRRQAGWDEQFF
TGTGCCAGCAGTCGGCGTCAAGCGGGGTGGGATGAGCAGTTCTTC
>TRBV4-1|.|TRBJ2-1|.
CASSHQPVYNEQFF
TGCGCCAGCAGCCATCAACCTGTCTACAATGAGCAGTTCTTC
>TRBV28|TRBD2|TRBJ2-7|.
CASSSGGPSYEQYF
TGTGCCAGCAGTTCGGGGGGGCCATCCTACGAGCAGTACTTC
>TRBV29-1|.|TRBJ2-2|.
CSVESGGELFF
TGCAGCGTTGAATCCGGGGGGGAGCTGTTTTTT
>TRBV12-3/TRBV12-4|.|TRBJ2-5|many
CASSLRTYQETQYF
TGTGCCAGCAGTTTAAGGACGTACCAAGAGACCCAGTACTTC
>TRBV12-3/TRBV12-4|TRBD1|TRBJ1-5|.
CASSTRQGKDQPQHF
TGTGCCAGCAGTACAAGACAGGGGAAGGATCAGCCCCAGCATTTT
>TRBV10-3|.|TRBJ2-7|.
CAISRTSGQYF
TGTGCCATCAGCAGGACATCAGGGCAGTACTTC
>TRBV12-3/TRBV12-4|.|TRBJ1-2|.
CASSNGLGWPPGGYTF
TGTGCCAGCAGCAACGGGTTGGGTTGGCCCCCGGGGGGCTACACCTTC
>TRBV21-1|.|TRBJ2-1|few
CASTRGLYYNEQFF
TGTGCCAGCACACGGGGACTATATTACAATGAGCAGTTCTTC
>TRBV7-2|.|TRBJ2-1|.
CASSPEAGFTYNEQFF
TGTGCCAGCAGCCCCGAGGCGGGGTTTACCTACAATGAGCAGTTCTTC
>TRBV7-3|.|TRBJ1-4|.
CASSRTGGRLEKLFF
TGTGCCAGCAGCCGCACCGGGGGGCGGCTGGAAAAACTGTTTTTT
>TRBV6-1|.|TRBJ2-7|few
CASSPSPAWDEQYF
TGTGCCAGCAGTCCAAGTCCAGCCTGGGACGAGCAGTACTTC
>TRBV7-8|TRBD1|TRBJ1-3|.
CASSWDRTPIYF
TGTGCCAGCAGCTGGGACAGGACCCCCATATATTTT
>TRBV29-1|.|TRBJ2-1|once
CSVEGGGQTYNEQFF
TGCAGCGTTGAAGGGGGGGGACAGACCTACAATGAGCAGTTCTTC
>TRBV6-5|.|TRBJ2-7|.
CATESGYEQYF
TGTGCCACCGAGAGTGGCTACGAGCAGTACTTC
>TRBV6-5|.|TRBJ1-1|.
CASSGFMNTEAFF
TGTGCCAGCAGTGGATTCATGAACACTGAAGCTTTCTTT
>TRBV4-2|.|TRBJ2-2|few
CASSGGPNTGELFF
TGTGCCAGCTCGGGGGGCCCGAACACCGGGGAGCTGTTTTTT
>TRBV9|TRBD2|TRBJ2-3|.
CASSTPGLAGGSTDTQYF
TGTGCCAGCAGCACTCCGGGACTAGCGGGGGGTAGCACAGATACGCAGTATTTT
>TRBV7-2|TRBD2|TRBJ2-5|few
CASSLGLAGEQETQYF
TGTGCCAGCAGCTTAGGACTAGCGGGGGAACAAGAGACCCAGTACTTC
>TRBV6-5|.|TRBJ1-2|once
CASSSRPGEGYTF
TGTGCCAGCAGCTCACGTCCAGGGGAGGGCTACACCTTC
>TRBV14|.|TRBJ2-7|once
CASSLLEGGIYEQYF
TGTGCCAGCAGCCTTTTAGAGGGGGGAATCTACGAGCAGTACTTC
>TRBV7-9|.|TRBJ1-5|once
CASSLGGTQHF
TGTGCCAGCAGCTTAGGGGGGACCCAGCATTTT
>TRBV27|.|TRBJ2-7|few
CASSFSGVSDYEQYF
TGTGCCAGCAGTTTTTCCGGGGTCTCGGATTACGAGCAGTACTTC
>TRBV7-2|.|TRBJ2-3|few
CASSLQIRNTQYF
TGTGCCAGCAGCTTACAAATTCGAAATACGCAGTATTTT
>TRBV9|TRBD2|TRBJ2-3|.
CASSDGLAGGPDTQYF
TGTGCCAGCAGCGACGGACTAGCGGGGGGCCCGGATACGCAGTATTTT